Listed below are T cell receptor beta chains from one sample, sequenced in a study of technical replicates of blood from a handful of donors. Measured with immunoSEQ multiplex PCR; TCRdb has only the in-frame clones, and not every one. This table has roughly 82,000 clones, 90% to 95% appearing once. Sequencing was done on a sample of T cells isolated from PBMCs. These receptors were collected from a human donor in good health. CDR3s include the opening cysteine and the closing phenylalanine or tryptophan. The D gene is left open where the match is weak. The size field is filled for only some rows; it gives once, few, many or a size class.

v_gene: TRBV11-3; len: 16; abundance: .; j_gene: TRBJ2-7; d_gene: .; CDR3nt: TGTGCCAGCAGCCCTCTGGGACAACCAGATATCTACGAGCAGTACTTC; CDR3aa: CASSPLGQPDIYEQYF
v_gene: TRBV27; len: 15; abundance: .; j_gene: TRBJ2-1; d_gene: TRBD2; CDR3nt: TGTGCCAGCAGTTTAGGGCTAGCGGGATACAATGAGCAGTTCTTC; CDR3aa: CASSLGLAGYNEQFF
v_gene: TRBV2; len: 12; abundance: .; j_gene: TRBJ2-7; d_gene: TRBD1; CDR3nt: TGTGCCAGCTCGGACAGGGCCTACGAGCAGTACTTC; CDR3aa: CASSDRAYEQYF
v_gene: TRBV28; len: 14; abundance: .; j_gene: TRBJ2-7; d_gene: .; CDR3nt: TGTGCCAGCAGTTTTAGCGGCAGAACCTACGAGCAGTACTTC; CDR3aa: CASSFSGRTYEQYF
v_gene: TRBV6-6; len: 12; abundance: .; j_gene: TRBJ2-1; d_gene: TRBD2; CDR3nt: TGTGCCAGCAGTTTTACTAGCGGTGAGCAGTTCTTC; CDR3aa: CASSFTSGEQFF
v_gene: TRBV11-3; len: 16; abundance: once; j_gene: TRBJ2-2; d_gene: TRBD2; CDR3nt: TGTGCCAGCAGCGGGACTAGCGGGGGTGAAACCGGGGAGCTGTTTTTT; CDR3aa: CASSGTSGGETGELFF
v_gene: TRBV28; len: 15; abundance: .; j_gene: TRBJ1-1; d_gene: .; CDR3nt: TGTGCCAGCAGTTTGTTTGGAGGCCCGAACACTGAAGCTTTCTTT; CDR3aa: CASSLFGGPNTEAFF
v_gene: TRBV27; len: 17; abundance: once; j_gene: TRBJ2-2; d_gene: TRBD1; CDR3nt: TGTGCCAGCAGTTTATGGTCCGGGACAGTGAACACCGGGGAGCTGTTTTTT; CDR3aa: CASSLWSGTVNTGELFF
v_gene: TRBV11-2; len: 16; abundance: .; j_gene: TRBJ2-7; d_gene: TRBD2; CDR3nt: TGTGCCAGCAGCTTACCCCCCAGAGAGGGAGGGTACGAGCAGTACTTC; CDR3aa: CASSLPPREGGYEQYF
v_gene: TRBV6-5; len: 14; abundance: .; j_gene: TRBJ2-3; d_gene: TRBD2; CDR3nt: TGTGCCAGGGGCGGACTAGCGGGCACAGATACGCAGTATTTT; CDR3aa: CARGGLAGTDTQYF
v_gene: TRBV18; len: 13; abundance: .; j_gene: TRBJ1-2; d_gene: .; CDR3nt: TGTGCCAGCTCACCACCGGCTTACTATGGCTACACCTTC; CDR3aa: CASSPPAYYGYTF
v_gene: TRBV30; len: 12; abundance: .; j_gene: TRBJ2-7; d_gene: .; CDR3nt: TGTGCTTACCGGACTGGTCCCTACGAGCAGTACTTC; CDR3aa: CAYRTGPYEQYF
v_gene: TRBV29-1; len: 14; abundance: .; j_gene: TRBJ1-6; d_gene: TRBD1; CDR3nt: TGCAGCGTCAACACAGGGGACCCGCATTCACCCCTCCACTTT; CDR3aa: CSVNTGDPHSPLHF
v_gene: TRBV19; len: 12; abundance: .; j_gene: TRBJ2-7; d_gene: .; CDR3nt: TGTGCCAGTAGTGCCGGGTCCTACGAGCAGTACTTC; CDR3aa: CASSAGSYEQYF
v_gene: TRBV5-1; len: 15; abundance: .; j_gene: TRBJ2-1; d_gene: .; CDR3nt: TGCGCCAGCAGCTTTCAGCTAGCTGACGGCAATGAGCAGTTCTTC; CDR3aa: CASSFQLADGNEQFF
v_gene: TRBV9; len: 14; abundance: .; j_gene: TRBJ2-5; d_gene: .; CDR3nt: TGTGCCAGCAGCGTAGATCGGGTTTGGGAGACCCAGTACTTC; CDR3aa: CASSVDRVWETQYF
v_gene: TRBV27; len: 17; abundance: .; j_gene: TRBJ2-1; d_gene: TRBD2; CDR3nt: TGTGCCAGCAGCCCAACCGTTACTAGCGGGAGGGCCGTGGAGCAGTTCTTC; CDR3aa: CASSPTVTSGRAVEQFF
v_gene: TRBV28; len: 13; abundance: .; j_gene: TRBJ2-7; d_gene: TRBD1; CDR3nt: TGTGCCAGCGGGAAGACAGGGACATACGAGCAGTACTTC; CDR3aa: CASGKTGTYEQYF
v_gene: TRBV6-5; len: 15; abundance: once; j_gene: TRBJ1-6; d_gene: TRBD1; CDR3nt: TGTGCCAGCATCCAGGGGGCTGCCTATAATTCACCCCTCCACTTT; CDR3aa: CASIQGAAYNSPLHF
v_gene: TRBV4-1; len: 15; abundance: .; j_gene: TRBJ2-5; d_gene: TRBD2; CDR3nt: TGCGCCAGCAGCCAAGTTGGACTAGCAGGCGAGACCCAGTACTTC; CDR3aa: CASSQVGLAGETQYF
v_gene: TRBV29-1; len: 12; abundance: few; j_gene: TRBJ1-1; d_gene: .; CDR3nt: TGCAGCGTTGAAGCAGGCAACACTGAAGCTTTCTTT; CDR3aa: CSVEAGNTEAFF
v_gene: TRBV9; len: 15; abundance: .; j_gene: TRBJ2-5; d_gene: .; CDR3nt: TGTGCCAGCACCGCCGTGGGGGCGACTGGAGAGACCCAGTACTTC; CDR3aa: CASTAVGATGETQYF
v_gene: TRBV7-6; len: 15; abundance: .; j_gene: TRBJ2-2; d_gene: .; CDR3nt: TGTGCCAGCAGCTTAGTACTAGTAGCCACCGGGGAGCTGTTTTTT; CDR3aa: CASSLVLVATGELFF
v_gene: TRBV11-2; len: 12; abundance: .; j_gene: TRBJ2-2; d_gene: .; CDR3nt: TGTGCCAGCAGTTCTAGCCGTATGGAGCTGTTTTTT; CDR3aa: CASSSSRMELFF
v_gene: TRBV9; len: 15; abundance: .; j_gene: TRBJ1-1; d_gene: .; CDR3nt: TGTGCCAGCAGCGTAGACAGGGCCCTAAACACTGAAGCTTTCTTT; CDR3aa: CASSVDRALNTEAFF
v_gene: TRBV5-1; len: 15; abundance: .; j_gene: TRBJ2-1; d_gene: TRBD2; CDR3nt: TGCGCCAGCAGCTTGGCGCCGGGGGGCTACAATGAGCAGTTCTTC; CDR3aa: CASSLAPGGYNEQFF